This T cell receptor (beta chain) was identified in a study of cytomegalovirus exposure and HLA in healthy donors. PCR involved 60 Vbeta and 13 Jbeta primers. Repertoires were generated with immunoSEQ multiplex PCR, while TCRdb's copy carries only in-frame clones and drops some. This sample has around 200,000 clones, with roughly 80% found just once. This clone was recorded once. Its specificity is unknown. Study-wide points: Sequences of the TCR beta chain were said to predict the HLA-A and HLA-B alleles of most subjects accurately.

The sequence was obtained from a woman younger than 35 in good health and CMV-seronegative. Material for sequencing was PBMCs.

CDR3 sequence: CASGGGAGVPTGELFF. In nucleotides, the CDR3 is TGTGCCAGTGGCGGAGGAGCGGGTGTCCCCACCGGGGAGCTGTTTTTT. This rearrangement joins TRBV19 to TRBJ2-2, with D possibly being TRBD2 (6 bases). Germline values: CDR1 LNHDA, CDR2 SQIVND (reference sequence). There are 16 residues in the CDR3. The V end was cut by 8 bases, the J end by 4 bases, with 20 bases between.